The 21 T cell receptor beta chains reported below all come from one sample, sequenced in a study of blood T cell repertoires in COVID-19. Measured with immunoSEQ multiplex PCR; TCRdb has only the in-frame clones, and not every one. The sample consists of 300,000 or so clones, around 89% of them appearing once. The source material was peripheral blood. The receptor source for this set is a man between 18 and 29 years old who had recovered from COVID-19.

V is TRBV9 and J is TRBJ2-1; TRBD2 might be the D (5 bases). The germline CDR1 and CDR2 sequences are SGDLS and YYNGEE. This CDR3 is built from 13 residues. Trimming pared 3 bases from V and 8 bases from J, leaving 12 bases between. CDR3 nucleotide sequence: TGTGCCAGCAGCGAGGACGGGAAGGATGAGCAGTTCTTC. Translating gives CASSEDGKDEQFF.

The chain employs TRBV11-2 and TRBJ1-1; the match to TRBD1 covers 7 bases. With V trimmed by 3 bases and J by 1 base, 11 bases remained unmatched. Germline V gene lookup returns CDR1 SGHAT and CDR2 FQNNGV. The length of the CDR3 is 17 residues. CDR3 bases: TGTGCCAGCAGCTTTGTCGGGACAGCCAACAGGAACACTGAAGCTTTCTTT. Protein sequence: CASSFVGTANRNTEAFF.

The chain uses TRBV24-1 and TRBJ2-2; perhaps TRBD2 as D (6 bases). In germline, CDR1 is KGHDR, CDR2 SFDVKD. V dropped 4 bases and J dropped 6 bases, with 11 bases sitting between them. This CDR3 contains 14 residues. The CDR3 nucleotides read TGTGCCACCAGTGACTCGACTAGATCCGGGGAGCTGTTTTTT. Translated, it gives CATSDSTRSGELFF.

This clone appeared once. This rearrangement joins TRBV5-1 to TRBJ2-2; tentative D call: TRBD1 (6 bases). Per the germline V gene, CDR1 is SGHRS and CDR2 is YFSETQ. This CDR3 has 14 amino acids. Trimming pared 2 bases from V and 4 bases from J, leaving 9 bases between. The CDR3 DNA follows: TGCGCCAGCAGCTTCACAGGGATCACCGGGGAGCTGTTTTTT. Protein product: CASSFTGITGELFF.

The chain links TRBV27 to TRBJ1-1, with D possibly matching TRBD1 (6 bases). V was pared by 2 bases and J by 1 base, with 17 bases between. The CDR3 sequence is 17 residues long. Germline CDR1 reads MNHEY; CDR2 reads SMNVEV (reference sequence). The CDR3: CASSLMGAGASNTEAFF. As DNA, the CDR3 is TGTGCCAGCAGTTTAATGGGGGCAGGGGCTTCGAACACTGAAGCTTTCTTT.

This rearrangement joins TRBV11-2 to TRBJ1-1; D possibly corresponds to TRBD1 (6 bases). There are 14 residues in the CDR3. Between the trimmed V and J ends, which lost 3 bases and 2 bases, there was a span of 10 bases. CDR1 and CDR2 (germline): SGHAT, FQNNGV. This CDR3 is CASSFIGGNTEAFF. The CDR3 nucleotides are TGTGCCAGCAGCTTTATAGGGGGTAACACTGAAGCTTTCTTT.

The gene calls are TRBV5-1 and TRBJ2-1; 15 nucleotides agree with TRBD2. With V trimmed by 4 bases and J by 7 bases, 6 bases remained unmatched. The CDR3 is 16 residues long. Germline CDR1 reads SGHRS; CDR2 reads YFSETQ. The CDR3 DNA reads as TGCGCCAGCAGCCGCCGGACTAGCGGGAGGGAAAATGAGCAGTTCTTC. Translated, it gives CASSRRTSGRENEQFF. Complete variable domain (other parts from reference TRBV5-1 and TRBJ2-1): KAGVTQTPRYLIKTRGQQVTLSCSPISGHRSVSWYQQTPGQGLQFLFEYFSETQRNKGNFPGRFSGRQFSNSRSEMNVSTLELGDSALYLCASSRRTSGRENEQFFGPGTRLTVL.

The chain has TRBV9 and TRBJ2-3; 7 nucleotides agree with TRBD2. With 3 bases clipped from V and 6 bases from J, the junction kept 10 bases outside the gene matches. Germline V gene lookup returns CDR1 SGDLS and CDR2 YYNGEE. The CDR3 is made up of 15 amino acids. The CDR3 here is CASSATGWRGDTQYF. CDR3 in DNA: TGTGCCAGCAGCGCCACGGGCTGGCGGGGGGATACGCAGTATTTT.

The table lists this clone with a few counts. The chain employs TRBV7-3 and TRBJ2-7; 11 bases are a match to TRBD1. The CDR3 has 14 amino acids. V shed 4 bases, J shed 5 bases, and the junction held 4 bases outside the gene matches. Germline V lookup: CDR1 SGHTA, CDR2 FQGTGA. This CDR3 reads CASSSGTGGHEQYF. DNA for the CDR3: TGTGCCAGCAGCTCCGGGACAGGGGGTCACGAGCAGTACTTC. Using reference TRBV7-3 and TRBJ2-7 for the parts outside the CDR3, the full variable domain is GAGVSQTPSNKVTEKGKYVELRCDPISGHTALYWYRQSLGQGPEFLIYFQGTGAADDSGLPNDRFFAVRPEGSVSTLKIQRTERGDSAVYLCASSSGTGGHEQYFGPGTRLTVT.

The V call is TRBV9, the J call TRBJ1-1; D unresolved. Germline-derived CDR1 and CDR2 are SGDLS and YYNGEE. Trimming cost V 4 bases and J 1 base, with 14 bases left between them. The CDR3 has 15 amino acids. The chain's CDR3 is CASSPNGDRNTEAFF. CDR3 sequence (DNA): TGTGCCAGCAGCCCAAACGGGGATCGGAACACTGAAGCTTTCTTT. The full variable domain, in which reference TRBV9 and TRBJ1-1 provide the parts outside the CDR3, is DSGVTQTPKHLITATGQRVTLRCSPRSGDLSVYWYQQSLDQGLQFLIQYYNGEERAKGNILERFSAQQFPDLHSELNLSSLELGDSALYFCASSPNGDRNTEAFFGQGTRLTVV.

This chain links TRBV6-2 or TRBV6-3 with TRBJ2-5; 7 nucleotides match TRBD1. The trim removed 6 bases at V and 1 base at J, leaving 5 bases unmatched. Germline CDR1 reads MNHEY; CDR2 reads SVGEGT. The CDR3 covers 14 residues. This CDR3 is CASSRGQVQETQYF. CDR3 bases: TGTGCCAGCAGCCGCGGACAGGTCCAAGAGACCCAGTACTTC.

The rearrangement links TRBV27 to TRBJ1-1; D possibly corresponds to TRBD1 (5 bases). The V end lost 1 base, the J end lost 5 bases, and 11 bases lay between the germline ends. The CDR3 sequence is 14 residues long. The germline CDR1 and CDR2 sequences are MNHEY and SMNVEV (reference sequence). The CDR3 is CASSLFPEGTEAFF. In DNA, the CDR3 is TGTGCCAGCAGTTTATTTCCGGAGGGGACTGAAGCTTTCTTT.

The rearrangement links TRBV10-3 to TRBJ2-7; TRBD1 aligns across 8 bases. Germline loops: CDR1 ENHRY, CDR2 SYGVKD. The length of the CDR3 is 13 residues. The V gene end was trimmed by 3 bases and the J gene end by 9 bases; junction bases not matched to a gene: 7. The CDR3 spells CAISEPGGAGQYF. The CDR3 DNA follows: TGTGCCATCAGTGAACCAGGGGGCGCGGGGCAGTACTTC.

This chain uses TRBV11-2 with TRBJ1-4; TRBD1 is a possible D gene (5 bases). The V end was cut by 4 bases, the J end by 2 bases, with 14 bases between. Germline V CDR1 and CDR2: SGHAT, FQNNGV. This CDR3 is built from 16 residues. This CDR3 reads CASSSYYRQTNEKLFF. CDR3 sequence (DNA): TGTGCCAGCAGCTCATATTACAGGCAGACTAATGAAAAACTGTTTTTT.

The rearrangement links TRBV7-9 to TRBJ2-5, with 7 positions matching TRBD1. This CDR3 is built from 16 residues. CDR1 SEHNR and CDR2 FQNEAQ come from the germline V gene (reference sequence). Trimming took 0 bases from V and 2 from J; bases not matched to a gene: 6. CDR3 sequence reads: CASSLAVGTVQETQYF. The CDR3 DNA reads TGTGCCAGCAGCTTAGCTGTTGGGACAGTTCAAGAGACCCAGTACTTC.

V and J are TRBV14 and TRBJ2-7, with 11 bases lining up with TRBD2. Unmatched junction bases numbered 1, after V lost 0 bases and J lost 0 bases. Germline CDR1 is SGHDN and CDR2 is FVKESK. This CDR3 region has 16 residues. The CDR3 region is CASSQEGTSGSYEQYF. The CDR3, as DNA: TGTGCCAGCAGCCAAGAAGGGACTAGCGGCTCCTACGAGCAGTACTTC. Complete variable domain (other parts from reference TRBV14 and TRBJ2-7): EAGVTQFPSHSVIEKGQTVTLRCDPISGHDNLYWYRRVMGKEIKFLLHFVKESKQDESGMPNNRFLAERTGGTYSTLKVQPAELEDSGVYFCASSQEGTSGSYEQYFGPGTRLTVT.

This clone was observed once. V usage is TRBV10-3 and J usage is TRBJ2-1; 9 bases agree with TRBD2. J was trimmed by 7 bases and V by 0 bases; bases with no gene match: 10. There are 17 residues in the CDR3. Germline assignment: CDR1 ENHRY and CDR2 SYGVKD. In DNA form, the CDR3 reads TGTGCCATCAGTGAGTCGAGGTCATTAGCGGGAGTAAATGAGCAGTTCTTC. This sequence encodes CAISESRSLAGVNEQFF.

The genes are TRBV9 and TRBJ2-1; 13 nucleotides agree with TRBD2. The CDR3 length is 15 residues. Germline V gene lookup returns CDR1 SGDLS and CDR2 YYNGEE. V trimming: 3 bases; J trimming: 6 bases; junction bases outside the gene matches: 3. CDR3 sequence reads: CASSAGTSGINEQFF. The CDR3 DNA reads as TGTGCCAGCAGCGCCGGGACTAGCGGGATCAATGAGCAGTTCTTC.

The chain couples TRBV12-3 or TRBV12-4 to TRBJ1-2, with a tentative D call TRBD1 (5 bases). V dropped 8 bases and J dropped 2 bases, with 9 bases sitting between them. The CDR3 is 12 amino acids. CDR3 coding DNA: TGTGCCAGCGGGAGGGACAACTATGGCTACACCTTC. As protein: CASGRDNYGYTF.

This chain uses TRBV1 with TRBJ2-3; TRBD2 was called by the table and not checked on the DNA. TRBV1 counts as a pseudogene. The CDR3 spans 17 residues. The CDR3 protein is CTSSQRIAGGCGDTQYF. DNA for the CDR3: TGCACCAGCAGCCAACGAATAGCGGGAGGCTGCGGTGATACGCAGTATTTT.

The V and J genes are TRBV7-2 and TRBJ2-3; 7 positions match TRBD2. Trimming removed 1 base from V and 0 bases from J; junction bases left unmatched: 4. Germline V gene lookup returns CDR1 SGHTA and CDR2 FQGNSA. CDR3 size: 16 residues. The CDR3 DNA is TGTGCCAGCAGCTTAGTTGGGGGAGGGAGCACAGATACGCAGTATTTT. Residues: CASSLVGGGSTDTQYF.